This entry lists 2 T cell receptor beta chains sequenced from one sample in a study of cytomegalovirus exposure and HLA in healthy donors. PCR used 60 Vbeta primers and 13 Jbeta primers. Profiled with immunoSEQ multiplex PCR; TCRdb holds only in-frame clones, not every one. Here the sample spans about 140,000 clones, 82% being singletons. The sample comprised PBMCs. The source is a man younger than 45 in good health and CMV-seropositive.

The chain employs TRBV7-3 and TRBJ1-1; TRBD1 matches at 7 bases. The CDR3 is made up of 14 amino acids. Germline CDR1 SGHTA, CDR2 FQGTGA. The junction had 6 bases not matched to a gene; V was cut back by 5 bases and J by 3 bases. CDR3 region: CASSPDRDHTEAFF. DNA for the CDR3: TGTGCCAGCAGCCCCGACAGGGATCACACTGAAGCTTTCTTT.

The J gene is TRBJ2-1, the V gene TRBV28, with 15 bases that match TRBD2. CDR1 is MDHEN and CDR2 is SYDVKM in the germline V gene. There are 16 residues in the CDR3. Trimming at V came to 8 bases and at J to 7 bases, leaving 9 bases not matched to a gene. Here the CDR3 DNA reads TGTGCCAGCGGGACTAGCGGGAGGAAGGGTGAGAATGAGCAGTTCTTC. Its protein is CASGTSGRKGENEQFF.